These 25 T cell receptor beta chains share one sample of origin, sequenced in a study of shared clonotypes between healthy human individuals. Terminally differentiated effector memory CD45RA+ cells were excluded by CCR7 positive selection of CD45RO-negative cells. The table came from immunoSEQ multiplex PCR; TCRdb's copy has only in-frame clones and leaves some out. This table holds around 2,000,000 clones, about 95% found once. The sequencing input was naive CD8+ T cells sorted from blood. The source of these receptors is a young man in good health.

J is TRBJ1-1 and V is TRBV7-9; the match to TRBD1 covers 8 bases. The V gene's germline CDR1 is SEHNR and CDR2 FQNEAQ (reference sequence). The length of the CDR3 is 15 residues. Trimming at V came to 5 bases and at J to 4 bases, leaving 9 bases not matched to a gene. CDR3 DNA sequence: TGTGCCAGCAGCCTAGGACAGGGCTTGTCCACTGAAGCTTTCTTT. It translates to CASSLGQGLSTEAFF.

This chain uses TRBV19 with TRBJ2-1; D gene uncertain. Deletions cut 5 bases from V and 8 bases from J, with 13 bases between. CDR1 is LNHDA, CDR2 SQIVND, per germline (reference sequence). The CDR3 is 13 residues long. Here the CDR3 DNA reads TGTGCCAGTAGTCTCCTTTCTACCGATGAGCAGTTCTTC. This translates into CASSLLSTDEQFF.

The CDR3 nucleotides read TGTGCCAGCAGCGTAGAGGGAGGGAGTAAGGGTGAAGCTTTCTTT. Translated: CASSVEGGSKGEAFF. The chain employs TRBV9 and TRBJ1-1; D call uncertain. CDR3 length: 15 residues. Germline CDR1 SGDLS, CDR2 YYNGEE. Trimming took 0 bases from V and 7 from J, leaving 16 bases between them.

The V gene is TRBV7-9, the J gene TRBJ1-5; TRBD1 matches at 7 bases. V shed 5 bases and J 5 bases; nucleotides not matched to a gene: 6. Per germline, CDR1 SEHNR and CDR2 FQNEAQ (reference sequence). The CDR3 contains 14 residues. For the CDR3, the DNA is TGTGCCAGCAGCGCACAGGGGTCCGATCAGCCCCAGCATTTT. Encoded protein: CASSAQGSDQPQHF.

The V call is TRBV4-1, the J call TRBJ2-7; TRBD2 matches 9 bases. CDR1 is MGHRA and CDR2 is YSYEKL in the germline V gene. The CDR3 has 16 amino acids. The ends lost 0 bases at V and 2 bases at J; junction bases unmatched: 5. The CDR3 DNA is TGCGCCAGCAGCCAAGATATCGGCGGGAGGGCCTACGAGCAGTACTTC. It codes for CASSQDIGGRAYEQYF.

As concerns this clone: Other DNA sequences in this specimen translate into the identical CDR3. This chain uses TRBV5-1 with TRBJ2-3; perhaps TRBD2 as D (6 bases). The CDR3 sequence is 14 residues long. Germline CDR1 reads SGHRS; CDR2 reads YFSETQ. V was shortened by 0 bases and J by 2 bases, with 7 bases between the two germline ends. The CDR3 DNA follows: TGCGCCAGCAGCTTGGGACTAGTCACAGATACGCAGTATTTT. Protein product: CASSLGLVTDTQYF. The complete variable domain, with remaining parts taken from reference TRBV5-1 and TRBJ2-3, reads KAGVTQTPRYLIKTRGQQVTLSCSPISGHRSVSWYQQTPGQGLQFLFEYFSETQRNKGNFPGRFSGRQFSNSRSEMNVSTLELGDSALYLCASSLGLVTDTQYFGPGTRLTVL.

The CDR3: CASSEAEDNMNTEAFF. The CDR3 DNA is TGTGCCAGCAGTGAAGCAGAAGACAATATGAACACTGAAGCTTTCTTT. The chain joins TRBV2 to TRBJ1-1; D unresolved. With 0 bases removed from V and 0 bases from J, the gap between germline ends came to 11 bases. Germline V gene sequence: CDR1 SNHLY, CDR2 FYNNEI. The CDR3 is 16 amino acids. The whole variable domain, filled in from reference TRBV2 and TRBJ1-1, reads EPEVTQTPSHQVTQMGQEVILRCVPISNHLYFYWYRQILGQKVEFLVSFYNNEISEKSEIFDDQFSVERPDGSNFTLKIRSTKLEDSAMYFCASSEAEDNMNTEAFFGQGTRLTVV.

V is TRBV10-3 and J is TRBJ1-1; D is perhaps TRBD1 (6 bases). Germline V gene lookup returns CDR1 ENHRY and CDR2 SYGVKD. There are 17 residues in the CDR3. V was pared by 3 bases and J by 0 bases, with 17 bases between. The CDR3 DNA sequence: TGTGCCATCAGTGAAATGGGGGCAAAGGGCATGAACACTGAAGCTTTCTTT. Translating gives CAISEMGAKGMNTEAFF.

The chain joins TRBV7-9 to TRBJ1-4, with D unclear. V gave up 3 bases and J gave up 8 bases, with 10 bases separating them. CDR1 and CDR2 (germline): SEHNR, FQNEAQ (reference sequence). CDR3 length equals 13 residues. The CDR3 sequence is CASSLVMGEKLFF. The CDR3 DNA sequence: TGTGCCAGCAGCTTGGTTATGGGGGAAAAACTGTTTTTT.

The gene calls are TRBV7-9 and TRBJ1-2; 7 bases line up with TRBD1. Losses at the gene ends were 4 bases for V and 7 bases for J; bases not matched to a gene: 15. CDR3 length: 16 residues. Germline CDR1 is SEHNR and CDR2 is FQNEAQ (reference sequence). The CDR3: CASSSEGQLGGGGYTF. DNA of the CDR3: TGTGCCAGCAGCTCAGAGGGACAGCTCGGGGGCGGTGGCTACACCTTC.

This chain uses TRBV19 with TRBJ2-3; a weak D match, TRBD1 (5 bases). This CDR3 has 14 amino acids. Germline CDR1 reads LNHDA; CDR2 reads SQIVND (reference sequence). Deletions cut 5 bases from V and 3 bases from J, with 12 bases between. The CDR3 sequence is CASSWGRRTDTQYF. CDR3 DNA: TGTGCCAGTAGTTGGGGCAGGAGAACAGATACGCAGTATTTT.

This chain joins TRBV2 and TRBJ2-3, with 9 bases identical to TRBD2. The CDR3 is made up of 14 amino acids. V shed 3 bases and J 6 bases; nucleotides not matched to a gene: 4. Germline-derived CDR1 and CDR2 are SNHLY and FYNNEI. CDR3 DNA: TGTGCCAGCAGTGATCAGCGGGAGGCGGATACGCAGTATTTT. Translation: CASSDQREADTQYF.

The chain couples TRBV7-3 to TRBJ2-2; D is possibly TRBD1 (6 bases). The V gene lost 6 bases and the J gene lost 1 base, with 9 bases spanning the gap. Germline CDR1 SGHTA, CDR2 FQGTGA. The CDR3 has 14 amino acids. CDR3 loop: CASRGHGNTGELFF. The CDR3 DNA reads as TGTGCCAGCAGGGGACACGGGAACACCGGGGAGCTGTTTTTT.

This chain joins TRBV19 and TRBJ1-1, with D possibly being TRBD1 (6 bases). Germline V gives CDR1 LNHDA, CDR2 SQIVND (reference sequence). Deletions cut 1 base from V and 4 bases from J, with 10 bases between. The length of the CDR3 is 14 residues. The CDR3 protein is CASSIGQATTEAFF. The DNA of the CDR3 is TGTGCCAGTAGTATAGGACAGGCGACCACTGAAGCTTTCTTT.

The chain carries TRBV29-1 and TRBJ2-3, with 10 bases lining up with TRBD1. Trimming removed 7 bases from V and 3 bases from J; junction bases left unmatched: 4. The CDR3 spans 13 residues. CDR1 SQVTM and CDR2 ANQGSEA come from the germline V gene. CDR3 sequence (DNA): TGCAGCGCCGGGACAGGGGTAACAGATACGCAGTATTTT. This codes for CSAGTGVTDTQYF.

The CDR3: CASSFDTGYEQYF. Written as DNA, the CDR3 is TGTGCCAGCAGTTTTGACACCGGCTACGAGCAGTACTTC. The V and J genes are TRBV6-5 and TRBJ2-7; D gene ambiguous. CDR3 length: 13 amino acids. Per germline, CDR1 MNHEY and CDR2 SVGAGI. The ends were cut back, 4 bases at V and 3 bases at J, with 10 bases in the middle.

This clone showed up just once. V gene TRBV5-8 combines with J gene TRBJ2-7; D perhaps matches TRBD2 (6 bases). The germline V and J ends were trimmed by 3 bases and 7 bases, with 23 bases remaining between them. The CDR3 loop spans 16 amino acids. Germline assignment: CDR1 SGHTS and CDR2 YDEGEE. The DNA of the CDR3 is TGTGCCAGCAGCTGGGGTAGGCTGGGAGGCGACGGTGAGCAGTACTTC. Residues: CASSWGRLGGDGEQYF.

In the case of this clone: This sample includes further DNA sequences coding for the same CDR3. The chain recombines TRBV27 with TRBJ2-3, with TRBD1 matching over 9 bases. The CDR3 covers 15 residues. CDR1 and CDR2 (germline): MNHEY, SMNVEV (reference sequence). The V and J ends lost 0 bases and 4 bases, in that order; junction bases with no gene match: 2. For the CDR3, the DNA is TGTGCCAGCAGTTTATCGACAGGGGGTGCAGATACGCAGTATTTT. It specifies CASSLSTGGADTQYF.

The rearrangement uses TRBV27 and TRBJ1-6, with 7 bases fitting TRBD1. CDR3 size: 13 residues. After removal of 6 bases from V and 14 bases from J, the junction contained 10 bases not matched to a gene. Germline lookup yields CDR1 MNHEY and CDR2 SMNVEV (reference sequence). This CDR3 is CASSLQIRGALHF. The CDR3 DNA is TGTGCCAGCAGCTTACAAATCAGGGGGGCCCTCCACTTT.

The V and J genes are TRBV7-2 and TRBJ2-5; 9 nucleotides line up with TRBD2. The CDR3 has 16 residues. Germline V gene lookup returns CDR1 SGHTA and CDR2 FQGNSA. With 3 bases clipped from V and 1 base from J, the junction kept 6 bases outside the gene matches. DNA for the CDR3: TGTGCCAGCAGCTTCTGGGGAGCGGGGGGCCAAGAGACCCAGTACTTC. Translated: CASSFWGAGGQETQYF.

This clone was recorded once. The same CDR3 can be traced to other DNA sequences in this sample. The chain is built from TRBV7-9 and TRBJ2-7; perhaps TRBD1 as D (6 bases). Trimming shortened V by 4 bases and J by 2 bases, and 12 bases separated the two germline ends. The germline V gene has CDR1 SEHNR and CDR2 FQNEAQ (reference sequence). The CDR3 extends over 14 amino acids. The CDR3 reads CASSSPTGTYEQYF. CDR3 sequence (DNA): TGTGCCAGCAGCTCCCCGACAGGAACCTACGAGCAGTACTTC. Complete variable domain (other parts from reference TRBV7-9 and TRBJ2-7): DTGVSQNPRHKITKRGQNVTFRCDPISEHNRLYWYRQTLGQGPEFLTYFQNEAQLEKSRLLSDRFSAERPKGSFSTLEIQRTEQGDSAMYLCASSSPTGTYEQYFGPGTRLTVT.

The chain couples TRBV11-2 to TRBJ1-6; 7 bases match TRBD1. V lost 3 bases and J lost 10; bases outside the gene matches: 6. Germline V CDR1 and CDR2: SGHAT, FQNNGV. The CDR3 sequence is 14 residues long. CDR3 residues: CASSFESGGSPLHF. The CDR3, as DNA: TGTGCCAGCAGCTTCGAGTCAGGGGGATCACCCCTCCACTTT.

This chain's CDR3 is CSVVAVHEQFF. In nucleotides, the CDR3 is TGCAGCGTTGTAGCGGTGCATGAGCAGTTCTTC. The chain recombines TRBV29-1 with TRBJ2-1; D is possibly TRBD2 (6 bases). Germline V lookup: CDR1 SQVTM, CDR2 ANQGSEA. With 4 bases removed from V and 8 bases from J, the gap between germline ends came to 9 bases. This CDR3 is built from 11 residues.

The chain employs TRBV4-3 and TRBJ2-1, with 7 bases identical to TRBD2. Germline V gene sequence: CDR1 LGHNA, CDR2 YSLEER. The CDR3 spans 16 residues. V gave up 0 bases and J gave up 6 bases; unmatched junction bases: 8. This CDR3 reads CASSQDGASGTNEQFF. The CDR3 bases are TGCGCCAGCAGCCAAGATGGGGCTAGCGGCACCAATGAGCAGTTCTTC.

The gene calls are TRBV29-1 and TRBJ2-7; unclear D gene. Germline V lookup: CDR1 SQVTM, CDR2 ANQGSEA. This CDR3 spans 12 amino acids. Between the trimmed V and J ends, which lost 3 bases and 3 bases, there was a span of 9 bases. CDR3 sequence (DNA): TGCAGCGTTGAGACCGACAACTACGAGCAGTACTTC. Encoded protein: CSVETDNYEQYF.